The present T cell receptor (beta chain) was sequenced within a study of blood T cell repertoires in COVID-19. Study context: Acute and convalescent COVID-19 specimens originated in the United States, Italy and Spain. Sources were T cells, B-cell-depleted T cells, or PBMCs; the material itself was cDNA or gDNA.

As originally analysed: Reference gene primers were amplified, and this amplification served to estimate nucleated cell counts. TCRdb's copy holds only in-frame clones and misses some; the assay was immunoSEQ multiplex PCR. V and J calls and clone size come straight from that table; D and trimming were deduced from the DNA. The data contain under 200,000 clones, approximately 88% of them seen just once; the ten biggest clones take up around 3.9%. CDR1 is WNHNN, CDR2 SYGVQD, per germline (reference sequence). The CDR3 loop spans 14 amino acids. Unmatched junction bases numbered 6, after V lost 4 bases and J lost 8 bases.

The TCR sequence derives from a woman aged 55-69 years who had recovered from COVID-19. The chain links TRBV10-1 to TRBJ1-2; TRBD1 agrees at 11 bases. Source material: peripheral blood. The CDR3 DNA is TGCGCCAGCAGTGCCCCGGACAGGGGGCACGGCTACACCTTC. Encoded protein: CASSAPDRGHGYTF.